The 13 T cell receptor beta chains reported below all come from one sample, sequenced in a study of shared clonotypes between healthy human individuals. Libraries were prepared by immunoSEQ multiplex PCR; TCRdb keeps only in-frame clonotypes and omits some of them. The sample shows over a million clones, under 80% of them seen only once. Specimen: memory CD4+ T cells sorted from blood. Noted subset: CD45RA-negative fraction. Source of these receptors: a man aged 18 to 30 in good health.

This clone was seen more than once but under ten times. The V gene is TRBV25-1, the J gene TRBJ1-2; 8 nucleotides line up with TRBD1. This CDR3 comprises 13 residues. V dropped 6 bases and J dropped 3; count of bases not matched to a gene: 3. CDR1 is MGHDK, CDR2 SYGVNS, per germline. Here the CDR3 reads CASRQGEDYGYTF. The DNA for the CDR3 is TGTGCCAGCAGACAGGGGGAGGACTATGGCTACACCTTC.

This chain links TRBV5-1 with TRBJ1-1; 9 bases are a match to TRBD1. Looked up from germline, CDR1 is SGHRS and CDR2 is YFSETQ. This CDR3 has 16 amino acids. With 4 bases clipped from V and 2 bases from J, the junction kept 9 bases outside the gene matches. The CDR3 bases are TGCGCCAGCAGCCCGGGACAGGGAAGGTACAACACTGAAGCTTTCTTT. This sequence encodes CASSPGQGRYNTEAFF.

A few counts support this clone. V is TRBV25-1 and J is TRBJ2-1; 8 bases map to TRBD2. The CDR3 extends over 14 amino acids. The V segment lost 11 bases and the J segment 5 bases; nucleotides outside the gene matches: 11. Germline CDR1 is MGHDK and CDR2 is SYGVNS. CDR3 DNA sequence: TGTGCCGCATGGCGGGGACTAGAAGACAATGAGCAGTTCTTC. Amino acid sequence: CAAWRGLEDNEQFF.

V gene TRBV13 combines with J gene TRBJ1-4, with D unclear. V lost 2 bases and J lost 5, with 9 bases in between. Germline values: CDR1 PRHDT, CDR2 FYEKMQ (reference sequence). This CDR3 has 14 residues. CDR3 DNA sequence: TGTGCCAGCAGCTTAAGTCAAAGGAATGAAAAACTGTTTTTT. Translation: CASSLSQRNEKLFF.

This rearrangement joins TRBV19 to TRBJ2-1; perhaps TRBD2 as D (6 bases). Between the trimmed V and J ends, which lost 3 bases and 9 bases, there was a span of 9 bases. This CDR3 spans 12 amino acids. Germline CDR1 is LNHDA and CDR2 is SQIVND (reference sequence). In DNA form, the CDR3 reads TGTGCCAGTAGTATGTTGGAGGGTGAGCAGTTCTTC. It translates to CASSMLEGEQFF. Supplemented by reference TRBV19 and TRBJ2-1, the full variable domain reads DGGITQSPKYLFRKEGQNVTLSCEQNLNHDAMYWYRQDPGQGLRLIYYSQIVNDFQKGDIAEGYSVSREKKESFPLTVTSAQKNPTAFYLCASSMLEGEQFFGPGTRLTVL.

The chain joins TRBV28 to TRBJ1-4; 11 positions match TRBD1. V shed 5 bases, J shed 8 bases, and the junction held 7 bases outside the gene matches. CDR1 and CDR2 from the germline V gene are MDHEN and SYDVKM. The CDR3 is 15 amino acids. CDR3: CASSGAGTGGEKLFF. DNA for the CDR3: TGTGCCAGCAGTGGAGCCGGGACAGGGGGAGAAAAACTGTTTTTT.

The CDR3 loop is CASSPPRWGSTDTQYF. CDR3 nucleotides: TGTGCCAGCAGCCCGCCGAGGTGGGGGAGCACAGATACGCAGTATTTT. The V gene is TRBV5-6, the J gene TRBJ2-3; D may correspond to TRBD1 or TRBD2 (5 bases each). Trimming shortened V by 4 bases and J by 0 bases, and 15 bases separated the two germline ends. CDR3 size: 16 residues. The germline gives CDR1 SGHDT, CDR2 YYEEEE.

The table lists this clone with a few counts. The sample holds other DNA sequences that translate to the same CDR3. The chain is built from TRBV7-2 and TRBJ1-6; no reliable D call. Germline V gene data show CDR1 as SGHTA and CDR2 as FQGNSA. V lost 1 base and J lost 8, with 6 bases in between. The CDR3 length is 13 residues. The CDR3 bases are TGTGCCAGCAGCTTAGTGGAGGATTCACCCCTCCACTTT. This gives the protein CASSLVEDSPLHF. The whole variable domain, filled in from reference TRBV7-2 and TRBJ1-6, reads GAGVSQSPSNKVTEKGKDVELRCDPISGHTALYWYRQSLGQGLEFLIYFQGNSAPDKSGLPSDRFSAERTGGSVSTLTIQRTQQEDSAVYLCASSLVEDSPLHFGNGTRLTVT.

This rearrangement joins TRBV10-3 to TRBJ2-3, with D hard to call. This CDR3 comprises 13 residues. Germline V gives CDR1 ENHRY, CDR2 SYGVKD. With 4 bases removed from V and 6 bases from J, the gap between germline ends came to 11 bases. For the CDR3, the DNA is TGTGCCATCAGTGGCTCTGGAGCTGATACGCAGTATTTT. This codes for CAISGSGADTQYF.

This clone was seen only a few times. This chain joins TRBV29-1 and TRBJ2-1; no definite D call. Per the germline V gene, CDR1 is SQVTM and CDR2 is ANQGSEA. The V end lost 6 bases, the J end lost 3 bases, and 12 bases lay between the germline ends. This CDR3 spans 13 amino acids. The CDR3 protein is CSVPKLGYNEQFF. CDR3 DNA: TGCAGCGTCCCGAAACTTGGCTACAATGAGCAGTTCTTC.

The rearrangement joins TRBV6-1 to TRBJ1-4; no firm D call. The CDR3 loop spans 15 amino acids. Trimming pared 4 bases from V and 3 bases from J, leaving 12 bases between. CDR1 and CDR2 (germline): MNHNS, SASEGT. The CDR3 sequence is CASSGASRANEKLFF. CDR3 sequence (DNA): TGTGCCAGCAGTGGGGCGTCTCGGGCTAATGAAAAACTGTTTTTT.

With regard to this clone: A read error is possible here, since a much larger clone lies one base away. The chain has TRBV7-9 and TRBJ1-1; D is unresolved. V was shortened by 3 bases and J by 2 bases, with 4 bases between the two germline ends. The CDR3 is made up of 12 amino acids. The germline V gene has CDR1 SEHNR and CDR2 FQNEAQ (reference sequence). CDR3: CASSLENTEAFF. The CDR3 nucleotides are TGTGCCAGCAGCTTGGAAAACACTGAAGCTTTCTTT.

The chain joins TRBV5-4 to TRBJ2-7; 7 positions agree with TRBD2. Germline V gives CDR1 SGHNT, CDR2 YYREEE (reference sequence). This CDR3 has 15 residues. The ends lost 3 bases at V and 1 base at J; junction bases unmatched: 7. The CDR3 nucleotides are TGTGCCAGCAGCTCCGGGACTACCTCTTCCTACGAGCAGTACTTC. It translates to CASSSGTTSSYEQYF.